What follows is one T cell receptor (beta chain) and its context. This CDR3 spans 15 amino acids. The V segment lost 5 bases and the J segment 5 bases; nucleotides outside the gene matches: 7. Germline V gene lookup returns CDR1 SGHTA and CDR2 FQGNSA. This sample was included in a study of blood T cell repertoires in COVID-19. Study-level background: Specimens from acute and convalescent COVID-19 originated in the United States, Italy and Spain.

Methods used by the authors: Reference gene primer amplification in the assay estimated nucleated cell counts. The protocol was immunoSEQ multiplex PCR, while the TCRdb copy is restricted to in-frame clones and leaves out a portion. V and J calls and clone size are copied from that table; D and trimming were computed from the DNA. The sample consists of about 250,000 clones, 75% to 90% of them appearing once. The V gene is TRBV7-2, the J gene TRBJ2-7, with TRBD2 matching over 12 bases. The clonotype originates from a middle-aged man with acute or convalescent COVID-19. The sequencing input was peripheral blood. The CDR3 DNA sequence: TGTGCCAGCAGCCCGACTAGCGGGAGTCCTGACGAGCAGTACTTC. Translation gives CASSPTSGSPDEQYF. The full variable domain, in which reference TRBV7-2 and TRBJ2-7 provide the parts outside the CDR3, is GAGVSQSPSNKVTEKGKDVELRCDPISGHTALYWYRQSLGQGLEFLIYFQGNSAPDKSGLPSDRFSAERTGGSVSTLTIQRTQQEDSAVYLCASSPTSGSPDEQYFGPGTRLTVT.